The sequence of this T cell receptor beta chain was determined in a study of cytomegalovirus exposure and HLA in healthy donors. At the level of the study: Some 85 million unique TCRs, all from HLA-typed donors, were included in an early release of the data. The study's findings and limits: Most likely, a cluster of highly shared sequence variants arose as a sequencing artifact. Relative to equally common others, HLA-associated TCR beta chains showed greater clonal expansion in a later analysis. Common viral pathogens seemed, in a later analysis, to connect with several of the most significant clusters.

The PCR ran on 60 Vbeta and 13 Jbeta primers. Measured with immunoSEQ multiplex PCR; TCRdb has only the in-frame clones, and not every one. This sample has a few hundred thousand clones; roughly 80% occur once, and the top ten carry about 16%. A note on this clone: Its antigen is not known.

This clonotype originated in a man aged 35 to 55 in good health and CMV-seronegative. Sequencing input: PBMCs.

The CDR3, as DNA: TGTGCCAGCAGCCCAAGCGGGGGTGGCACCGGGGAGCTGTTTTTT. Protein: CASSPSGGGTGELFF. The chain combines TRBV7-6 with TRBJ2-2, with TRBD2 matching 8 bases. Germline lookup yields CDR1 SGHVS and CDR2 FNYEAQ. CDR3 length equals 15 residues. Trimming took 5 bases from V and 4 from J; bases not matched to a gene: 6.